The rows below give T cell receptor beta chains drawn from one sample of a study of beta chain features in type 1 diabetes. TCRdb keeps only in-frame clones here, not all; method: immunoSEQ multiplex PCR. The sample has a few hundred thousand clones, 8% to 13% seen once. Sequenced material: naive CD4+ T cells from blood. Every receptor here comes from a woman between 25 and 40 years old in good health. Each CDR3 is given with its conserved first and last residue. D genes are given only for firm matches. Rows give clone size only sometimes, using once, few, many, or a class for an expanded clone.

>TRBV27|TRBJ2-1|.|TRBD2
CASSESGRAHNEQFF
TGTGCCAGCAGTGAGAGCGGGAGAGCCCACAATGAGCAGTTCTTC
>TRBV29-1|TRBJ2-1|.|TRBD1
CSVGTGGKGEQFF
TGCAGCGTTGGGACAGGGGGCAAAGGTGAGCAGTTCTTC
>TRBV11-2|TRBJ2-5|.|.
CASSPSGSMWETQYF
TGTGCCAGCAGCCCCTCGGGGTCGATGTGGGAGACCCAGTACTTC
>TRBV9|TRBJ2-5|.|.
CASSVGIDGIQETQYF
TGTGCCAGCAGCGTAGGCATAGACGGGATTCAAGAGACCCAGTACTTC
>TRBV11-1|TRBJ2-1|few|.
CASISGTWKYNEQFF
TGTGCCAGCATCTCCGGGACTTGGAAATACAATGAGCAGTTCTTC
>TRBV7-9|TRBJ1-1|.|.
CASSPGEGTEAFF
TGTGCCAGCAGCCCCGGCGAGGGAACTGAAGCTTTCTTT
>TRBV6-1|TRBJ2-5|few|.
CASTEGDSSKTQYF
TGTGCCAGCACCGAAGGGGACTCCTCAAAGACCCAGTACTTC
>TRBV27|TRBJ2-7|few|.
CASSQGTPRSYEQYF
TGTGCCAGCAGTCAAGGGACACCTCGGTCGTACGAGCAGTACTTC
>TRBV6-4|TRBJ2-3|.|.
CASSDTYGDTQYF
TGTGCCAGCAGTGATACCTACGGGGATACGCAGTATTTT
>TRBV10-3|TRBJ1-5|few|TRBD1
CAINSGTGVQPQHF
TGTGCCATCAATTCCGGGACAGGGGTTCAGCCCCAGCATTTT
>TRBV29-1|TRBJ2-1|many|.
CSVPIAGNEQFF
TGCAGCGTTCCTATTGCGGGCAATGAGCAGTTCTTC
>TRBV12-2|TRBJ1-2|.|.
CASRPRTGRNYGYTF
TGTGCAAGTCGCCCGCGGACAGGTCGAAACTATGGCTACACCTTC
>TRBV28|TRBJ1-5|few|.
CASSSGQPQHF
TGTGCCAGCAGTTCAGGACAGCCCCAGCATTTT
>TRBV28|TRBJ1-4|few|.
CASRLGGPREKLFF
TGTGCCAGCAGGCTCGGTGGCCCCAGGGAAAAACTGTTTTTT
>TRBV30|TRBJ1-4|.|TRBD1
CAWSGPRLEQGALLLFF
TGTGCCTGGAGTGGCCCCCGGTTGGAGCAGGGGGCTCTGCTACTGTTTTTT
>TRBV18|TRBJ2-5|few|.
CASSPFHGQETQYF
TGTGCCAGCTCACCTTTTCATGGGCAGGAGACCCAGTACTTC
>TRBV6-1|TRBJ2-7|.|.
CATGFRLYEQYF
TGTGCCACAGGGTTTCGCCTCTACGAGCAGTACTTC
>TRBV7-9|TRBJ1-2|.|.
CASSASKAGAYGYTF
TGTGCCAGCAGCGCATCAAAAGCGGGGGCTTATGGCTACACCTTC
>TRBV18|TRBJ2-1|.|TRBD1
CASSPRTGPDSEQFF
TGTGCCAGCTCACCTAGGACAGGACCTGACTCTGAGCAGTTCTTC
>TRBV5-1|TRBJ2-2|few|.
CASSWTDPVNTGELFF
TGCGCCAGCAGCTGGACAGACCCAGTGAACACCGGGGAGCTGTTTTTT
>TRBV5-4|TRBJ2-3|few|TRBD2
CASSYSGRSTDTQYF
TGTGCCAGCAGCTATAGCGGGAGAAGCACAGATACGCAGTATTTT
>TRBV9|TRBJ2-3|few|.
CASSVGSRLSTDTQYF
TGTGCCAGCAGCGTAGGTTCGCGTCTAAGCACAGATACGCAGTATTTT
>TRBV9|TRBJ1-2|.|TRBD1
CASSAGTGVDYGYTF
TGTGCCAGCAGCGCCGGGACAGGGGTCGACTATGGCTACACCTTC
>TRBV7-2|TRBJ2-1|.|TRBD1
CASSSGQGAYEQFF
TGTGCCAGCAGCTCTGGACAGGGGGCTTATGAGCAGTTCTTC
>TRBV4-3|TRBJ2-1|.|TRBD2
CASSALAGAYNEQFF
TGCGCCAGCAGCGCCTTGGCGGGAGCATATAATGAGCAGTTCTTC
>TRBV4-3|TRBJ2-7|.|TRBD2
CASSQVLALDEQYF
TGCGCCAGCAGCCAAGTACTAGCGTTGGACGAGCAGTACTTC
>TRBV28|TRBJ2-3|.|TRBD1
CASSSSPGQGTDTQYF
TGTGCCAGCAGTTCATCGCCGGGACAGGGTACAGATACGCAGTATTTT
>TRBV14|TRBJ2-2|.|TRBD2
CASSEDGRGYTGELFF
TGTGCCAGCAGCGAAGACGGGAGGGGGTACACCGGGGAGCTGTTTTTT
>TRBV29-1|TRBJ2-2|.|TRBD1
CSVERQGAGTGELFF
TGCAGCGTTGAAAGGCAGGGGGCTGGGACCGGGGAGCTGTTTTTT
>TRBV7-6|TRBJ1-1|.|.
CASSLNRNTEAFF
TGTGCCAGCAGCTTAAACAGGAACACTGAAGCTTTCTTT
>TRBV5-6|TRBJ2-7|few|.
CASSLFTYEQYF
TGTGCCAGCAGCTTGTTTACCTACGAGCAGTACTTC
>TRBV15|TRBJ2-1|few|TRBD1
CATSREYVGDREIDEQFF
TGTGCCACCAGCAGAGAATATGTGGGGGACAGGGAAATCGATGAGCAGTTCTTC
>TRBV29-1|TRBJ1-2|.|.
CSVDVGYTF
TGCAGCGTTGACGTTGGCTACACCTTC
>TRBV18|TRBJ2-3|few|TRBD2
CASSPSGGSTDTQYF
TGTGCCAGCTCACCTAGCGGGGGTAGCACAGATACGCAGTATTTT
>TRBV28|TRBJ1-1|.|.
CASSLGTPAEAFF
TGTGCCAGCAGTTTGGGCACCCCCGCTGAAGCTTTCTTT
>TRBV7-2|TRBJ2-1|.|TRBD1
CASSLVGTDYNEQFF
TGTGCCAGCAGCTTAGTAGGGACAGACTACAATGAGCAGTTCTTC
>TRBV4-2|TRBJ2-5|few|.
CASSQKGDETQYF
TGTGCCAGCAGCCAAAAAGGAGATGAGACCCAGTACTTC
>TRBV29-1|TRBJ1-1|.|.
CSVRADLNTEAFF
TGCAGCGTTCGGGCGGACTTAAACACTGAAGCTTTCTTT
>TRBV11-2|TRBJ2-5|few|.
CASSPTRTDVTQYF
TGTGCCAGCAGCCCCACCAGGACAGACGTGACCCAGTACTTC
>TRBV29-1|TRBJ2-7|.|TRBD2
CSVAEPLAVSYEQYF
TGCAGCGTTGCAGAGCCCCTAGCGGTGTCCTACGAGCAGTACTTC
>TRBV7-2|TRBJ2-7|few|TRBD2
CASSRIAGASEQYF
TGTGCCAGCAGCAGAATAGCGGGAGCTAGTGAGCAGTACTTC
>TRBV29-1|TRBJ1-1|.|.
CSVGGGGDLEAFF
TGCAGCGTTGGGGGAGGGGGGGACCTTGAAGCTTTCTTT
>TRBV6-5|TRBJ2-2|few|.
CASSYEGYTGELFF
TGTGCCAGCAGTTACGAGGGTTATACCGGGGAGCTGTTTTTT
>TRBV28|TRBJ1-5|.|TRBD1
CASSIGTERPQHF
TGTGCCAGCAGTATCGGGACAGAAAGGCCCCAGCATTTT
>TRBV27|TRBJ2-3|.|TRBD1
CASSLDRGADTQYF
TGTGCCAGCAGTTTGGACAGGGGGGCAGATACGCAGTATTTT
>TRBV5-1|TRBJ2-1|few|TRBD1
CASRAGTGRNEQFF
TGCGCCAGCAGAGCCGGGACAGGGAGGAATGAGCAGTTCTTC
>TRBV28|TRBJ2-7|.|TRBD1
CASSGPGQGAYEQYF
TGTGCCAGCAGTGGCCCTGGACAGGGGGCCTACGAGCAGTACTTC
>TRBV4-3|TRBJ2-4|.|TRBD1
CASGQETGGRFYIQYF
TGCGCCAGCGGCCAAGAGACAGGGGGCCGTTTTTACATTCAGTACTTC
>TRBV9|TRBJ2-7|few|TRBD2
CASSPRDYLAYEQYF
TGTGCCAGCAGCCCAAGGGACTACTTAGCCTACGAGCAGTACTTC
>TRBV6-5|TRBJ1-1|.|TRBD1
CASSPTDRGREAFF
TGTGCCAGCAGCCCAACAGACAGGGGCCGTGAAGCTTTCTTT
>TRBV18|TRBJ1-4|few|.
CASSPRQLGVSTNEKLFF
TGTGCCAGCTCACCACGACAACTCGGGGTTTCAACTAATGAAAAACTGTTTTTT
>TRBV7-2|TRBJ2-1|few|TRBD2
CASSLDWGLAENEQFF
TGTGCCAGCAGCTTAGACTGGGGACTAGCGGAAAATGAGCAGTTCTTC
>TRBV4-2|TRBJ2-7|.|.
CASSQASSSEQYF
TGTGCCAGCAGCCAAGCTTCGAGTAGCGAGCAGTACTTC
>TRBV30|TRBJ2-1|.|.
CAWSTPNRVNEQFF
TGTGCCTGGAGTACCCCTAACAGGGTTAATGAGCAGTTCTTC
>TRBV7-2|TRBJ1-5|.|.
CASSGQNNQPQHF
TGTGCCAGCAGCGGACAGAACAATCAGCCCCAGCATTTT
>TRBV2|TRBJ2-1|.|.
CASQDYNEQFF
TGTGCCAGCCAGGACTACAATGAGCAGTTCTTC
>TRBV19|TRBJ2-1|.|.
CASSIPDNLNEQFF
TGTGCCAGTAGTATACCGGACAACTTGAATGAGCAGTTCTTC
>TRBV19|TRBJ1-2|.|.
CASSRHRNNYGYTF
TGTGCCAGTAGCCGCCACAGAAATAACTATGGCTACACCTTC